This TCR beta chain was sequenced during a study of response to subunit inactivated influenza vaccine. This clonotype has ten or more counts. V shed 5 bases, J shed 0 bases, and the junction held 6 bases outside the gene matches. The germline CDR1 and CDR2 sequences are SEHNR and FQNEAQ (reference sequence). The CDR3 loop spans 16 amino acids. TCRdb reanalysed the RT-PCR reads using MiXCR and keeps one entry per CDR3 protein. The data hold roughly 550,000 distinct CDR3 sequences, with approximately 24% observed a single time. These data also featured in a second study, about T cells expressing NK-cell markers. As reported in that work: Synthesis of TCR beta cDNA relied on 5'RACE template switching carrying UMIs. TCR beta repertoires came from sorted CD3+CD56+NKG2C+, CD3+CD56+NKG2C- and CD3+CD56-NKG2C+ T cells. Eight donors were sequenced, seven testing HCMV-seropositive and one testing seronegative. The use of an anti-gamma-delta TCR antibody, which was added in several experiments, restricted sorting to T cells expressing alpha-beta TCR. Specificity for HCMV among expanded NKG2C+ T cell clones was not established.

The V call is TRBV7-9, the J call TRBJ1-1; 10 nucleotides match TRBD1. The source was CD4+ T cells sorted from PBMCs, collected 11 to 12 days after vaccination. This TCR came from a man in his fifties or sixties who received an inactivated influenza vaccine. The CDR3 DNA sequence: TGTGCCAGCAGCACACGGACAGGGGGATTGAACACTGAAGCTTTCTTT. Amino acid sequence: CASSTRTGGLNTEAFF.